This T cell receptor beta chain was sequenced during a study of blood T cell repertoires in COVID-19. Germline V gene data show CDR1 as LGHNT and CDR2 as FRNRAP. The CDR3 consists of 13 residues. Trimming took 7 bases from V and 7 from J, leaving 14 bases between them. Per the original methods: The assay estimated nucleated cells by amplifying reference gene primers. TCRdb's table, derived via immunoSEQ multiplex PCR, lists solely in-frame clones and lacks some. That table gives V, J and clone size, and the DNA gave D and trimming. Altogether some 64,000 clones are present, more than 60% being singletons, with the ten largest covering over 20%.

This chain connects TRBV12-5 to TRBJ1-5; D perhaps matches TRBD1 (6 bases). The receptor comes from a woman older than 75 with active or convalescent COVID-19. The sequencing input was peripheral blood. For the CDR3, the DNA is TGTGCTAGTGCGTTACAGGGAGGGCAGCCCCAGCATTTT. Its translation is CASALQGGQPQHF. Supplemented by reference TRBV12-5 and TRBJ1-5, the full variable domain reads DARVTQTPRHKVTEMGQEVTMRCQPILGHNTVFWYRQTMMQGLELLAYFRNRAPLDDSGMPKDRFSAEMPDATLATLKIQPSEPRDSAVYFCASALQGGQPQHFGDGTRLSIL.